These 23 T cell receptor beta chains share one sample of origin, sequenced in a study of Ad26.COV2.S vaccination and SARS-CoV-2 variants. Treatment: some 20 received Ad26.COV2.S at low or high dose, single or two shots; five or six received placebo; per-sample allocation not given. All samples were drawn on day 63, counting from the first vaccine or placebo injection. Clones were read by immunoSEQ multiplex PCR, and TCRdb kept only the in-frame ones, dropping some. The profile shows hundreds of thousands of clones, around 90% of them singletons. This material consisted of peripheral blood, taken in a trial of Ad26.COV2.S vaccine versus placebo. These receptors all stem from a person aged 18-65 years who received the Ad26.COV2.S COVID-19 vaccine or a placebo.

The V call is TRBV6-5, the J call TRBJ2-2, with D tentatively TRBD2 (5 bases). This CDR3 contains 14 residues. V dropped 8 bases and J dropped 0 bases, with 10 bases sitting between them. Germline V gene data show CDR1 as MNHEY and CDR2 as SVGAGI. The CDR3 reads CASLSGTNTGELFF. Written as DNA, the CDR3 is TGTGCCAGCCTTTCCGGGACGAACACCGGGGAGCTGTTTTTT.

The V and J genes are TRBV9 and TRBJ2-4, with TRBD1 matching over 7 bases. Germline V lookup: CDR1 SGDLS, CDR2 YYNGEE. J lost 8 bases, V lost 5 bases, and 13 bases had no gene match. The CDR3 runs to 15 residues. The CDR3 reads CASSETGNYMDIQYF. CDR3 bases: TGTGCCAGCAGTGAGACAGGGAATTATATGGACATTCAGTACTTC.

This clone was counted once. This chain uses TRBV11-2 with TRBJ2-1, with 9 bases that match TRBD2. The CDR3 loop spans 15 amino acids. Germline values: CDR1 SGHAT, CDR2 FQNNGV. The J segment lost 6 bases and the V segment lost 1 base, leaving 4 bases of the junction unmatched. The CDR3, as DNA: TGTGCCAGCAGCTTAGGGAGCGGGAGGTTCAATGAGCAGTTCTTC. Amino acid sequence: CASSLGSGRFNEQFF.

The gene calls are TRBV18 and TRBJ2-7; no clear D. V lost 2 bases to trimming and J lost 4 bases, with 12 bases between them. This CDR3 contains 14 residues. In germline, CDR1 is KGHSH, CDR2 LQKENI. Here the CDR3 reads CASSPENGGYEQYF. The CDR3 DNA reads as TGTGCCAGCTCACCAGAAAACGGCGGATACGAGCAGTACTTC. The whole variable domain, remainder taken from reference TRBV18 and TRBJ2-7, is NAGVMQNPRHLVRRRGQEARLRCSPMKGHSHVYWYRQLPEEGLKFMVYLQKENIIDESGMPKERFSAEFPKEGPSILRIQQVVRGDSAAYFCASSPENGGYEQYFGPGTRLTVT.

The rearrangement joins TRBV30 to TRBJ2-7; 7 bases map to TRBD2. The V gene end was trimmed by 4 bases and the J gene end by 2 bases; junction bases not matched to a gene: 5. The CDR3 is 13 residues long. The V gene's germline CDR1 is GTSNPN and CDR2 SVGIG (reference sequence). The chain's CDR3 is CAWNPGLTYEQYF. The CDR3 coding sequence is TGTGCCTGGAATCCGGGACTAACCTACGAGCAGTACTTC.

The V gene is TRBV3-1 (or the pseudogene TRBV3-2), the J gene TRBJ2-5; 9 nucleotides agree with TRBD1. This CDR3 spans 15 amino acids. Germline V CDR1 and CDR2: LGHDT, YNNKEL (reference sequence). The V gene end was trimmed by 6 bases and the J gene end by 3 bases; junction bases not matched to a gene: 8. The CDR3 nucleotides read TGTGCCAGCAGGTCGTTCCGGACAGGGGAAGAGACCCAGTACTTC. Translated: CASRSFRTGEETQYF.

The rearrangement links TRBV25-1 to TRBJ1-1; D perhaps matches TRBD1 (5 bases). CDR1 and CDR2 from the germline V gene are MGHDK and SYGVNS. This CDR3 comprises 14 residues. V shed 3 bases and J shed 4 bases, with 12 bases lying between them. CDR3 in DNA: TGTGCCAGCAGTGACCAGGGCCGGGGCACTGAAGCTTTCTTT. This gives the protein CASSDQGRGTEAFF.

V and J are TRBV7-8 and TRBJ1-2; D might be TRBD1 (5 bases). Germline V gene lookup returns CDR1 SGHVS and CDR2 FQNEAQ. The V end lost 4 bases, the J end lost 8 bases, and 17 bases lay between the germline ends. The CDR3 is 14 residues long. The CDR3 is CASSSKTASSGYTF. The CDR3 DNA reads as TGTGCCAGCAGCTCCAAGACAGCATCCTCCGGCTACACCTTC.

V is TRBV6-5 and J is TRBJ2-5; perhaps TRBD1 as D (6 bases). The ends were cut back, 5 bases at V and 2 bases at J, with 12 bases in the middle. The germline gives CDR1 MNHEY, CDR2 SVGAGI. CDR3 length: 14 residues. This CDR3 reads CASSLQGYQETQYF. CDR3 DNA sequence: TGTGCCAGCAGTCTACAGGGATATCAAGAGACCCAGTACTTC.

This chain uses TRBV3-1 (or the pseudogene TRBV3-2) with TRBJ2-3; tentative D call: TRBD2 (5 bases). CDR1 LGHDT and CDR2 YNNKEL come from the germline V gene (reference sequence). The CDR3 is 17 amino acids. Trimming cost V 4 bases and J 6 bases, with 23 bases left between them. The CDR3 spells CASSLLNPTSRGDTQYF. The CDR3, as DNA: TGTGCCAGCAGCCTCCTAAACCCAACTAGTAGAGGGGATACGCAGTATTTT.

In this sample, this clone turned up once. The chain is built from TRBV5-1 and TRBJ2-7; a possible D gene is TRBD1 (6 bases). V lost 4 bases to trimming and J lost 5 bases, with 16 bases between them. CDR3 size: 14 residues. CDR1 SGHRS and CDR2 YFSETQ come from the germline V gene. The chain's CDR3 is CASSQSTGPNEQYF. CDR3 coding DNA: TGCGCCAGCAGCCAATCGACAGGACCCAACGAGCAGTACTTC. Supplemented by reference TRBV5-1 and TRBJ2-7, the full variable domain reads KAGVTQTPRYLIKTRGQQVTLSCSPISGHRSVSWYQQTPGQGLQFLFEYFSETQRNKGNFPGRFSGRQFSNSRSEMNVSTLELGDSALYLCASSQSTGPNEQYFGPGTRLTVT.

The chain links TRBV4-1 to TRBJ1-5; the match to TRBD1 covers 9 bases. The CDR3 is 17 amino acids. Germline assignment: CDR1 MGHRA and CDR2 YSYEKL. The V segment lost 4 bases and the J segment 0 bases; nucleotides outside the gene matches: 7. The CDR3 DNA reads TGCGCCAGCAGCCTCACAGGGGGCCGGTATAGCAATCAGCCCCAGCATTTT. Residues: CASSLTGGRYSNQPQHF.

The chain joins TRBV6-5 to TRBJ2-3; D possibly corresponds to TRBD2 (6 bases). Trimming took 8 bases from V and 0 from J, leaving 15 bases between them. The germline gives CDR1 MNHEY, CDR2 SVGAGI. The CDR3 has 15 residues. The CDR3 DNA reads as TGTGCCAGCCGGATTAGCGGATCTAGCACAGATACGCAGTATTTT. Encoded protein: CASRISGSSTDTQYF.

This clone was observed once. V and J are TRBV5-1 and TRBJ1-3; D may be TRBD1 (6 bases). Germline CDR1 and CDR2: SGHRS and YFSETQ. CDR3 length equals 16 residues. V was pared by 0 bases and J by 4 bases, with 14 bases between. The CDR3 sequence is CASSLDGRGFGNTIYF. The CDR3 DNA reads TGCGCCAGCAGCTTGGATGGCAGGGGATTCGGAAACACCATATATTTT.

V is TRBV7-2 and J is TRBJ2-1; weak D call: TRBD2 (6 bases). This CDR3 has 16 residues. Germline assignment: CDR1 SGHTA and CDR2 FQGNSA. V was trimmed by 4 bases and J by 2 bases, leaving 15 bases between them. CDR3 DNA: TGTGCCAGCAGCTCTGGTACGGGAGAGCCCTACAATGAGCAGTTCTTC. Translation gives CASSSGTGEPYNEQFF.

This chain joins TRBV3-1 (or the pseudogene TRBV3-2) and TRBJ2-7; D is uncertain. Trimming stripped 4 bases from V and 0 bases from J, with 10 bases between. The CDR3 sequence is 14 residues long. Germline assignment: CDR1 LGHDT and CDR2 YNNKEL (reference sequence). CDR3 region: CASSPRSTSYEQYF. The DNA of the CDR3 is TGTGCCAGCAGCCCTAGAAGTACCTCCTACGAGCAGTACTTC.

This chain connects TRBV6-1 to TRBJ2-7; 7 bases are shared with TRBD1. Germline lookup yields CDR1 MNHNS and CDR2 SASEGT. The V segment lost 2 bases and the J segment 2 bases; nucleotides outside the gene matches: 9. This CDR3 region has 16 residues. For the CDR3, the DNA is TGTGCCAGCAGTGAAACAGGGGCAGGGAAACCCTACGAGCAGTACTTC. Translation: CASSETGAGKPYEQYF.

As concerns this clone: Other DNA variants within this sample encode the same CDR3. The chain has TRBV19 and TRBJ1-5, with no clear D. The CDR3 consists of 16 residues. Trimming took 0 bases from V and 0 from J, leaving 9 bases between them. Germline V gives CDR1 LNHDA, CDR2 SQIVND (reference sequence). CDR3 sequence reads: CASSIDPANSNQPQHF. CDR3 nucleotide sequence: TGTGCCAGTAGTATAGATCCCGCAAATAGCAATCAGCCCCAGCATTTT.

The V gene is TRBV29-1, the J gene TRBJ2-1; TRBD2 agrees at 10 bases. Germline loops: CDR1 SQVTM, CDR2 ANQGSEA. The CDR3 sequence is 15 residues long. V dropped 6 bases and J dropped 3; count of bases not matched to a gene: 8. The CDR3 DNA reads TGCAGCGTCGCGGGCCTAGCGGGAGTCTACAATGAGCAGTTCTTC. Translating gives CSVAGLAGVYNEQFF.

The chain carries TRBV27 and TRBJ2-1; 8 nucleotides line up with TRBD1. Germline V CDR1 and CDR2: MNHEY, SMNVEV (reference sequence). Trimming removed 5 bases from V and 7 bases from J; junction bases left unmatched: 4. This CDR3 is built from 13 residues. The CDR3 region has the DNA TGTGCCAGCAGTCCCAGGGGGCTGAATGAGCAGTTCTTC. Translation gives CASSPRGLNEQFF.

The chain has TRBV11-3 and TRBJ1-3, with unresolved D. The CDR3 is 13 amino acids. CDR1 and CDR2 (germline): SGHNT, YENEEA. V lost 3 bases and J lost 4, with 7 bases in between. CDR3 bases: TGTGCCAGCAGCTTGTACACCGGAAACACCATATATTTT. Its protein is CASSLYTGNTIYF.

The rearrangement uses TRBV5-4 and TRBJ1-1; D gene unclear. CDR1 SGHNT and CDR2 YYREEE come from the germline V gene (reference sequence). V gave up 4 bases and J gave up 4 bases, with 11 bases separating them. CDR3 length: 13 residues. CDR3 sequence: CASSPTVGTEAFF. CDR3 coding DNA: TGTGCCAGCAGCCCTACAGTGGGCACTGAAGCTTTCTTT.

This chain connects TRBV2 to TRBJ2-7; the D call may be TRBD1 or TRBD2 (5 bases each). From germline, CDR1 is SNHLY and CDR2 FYNNEI. With 4 bases removed from V and 8 bases from J, the gap between germline ends came to 24 bases. The CDR3 spans 16 residues. CDR3 nucleotides: TGTGCCAGCAGTGCCTTCCTGATTGGGGGAGAAATGAAGCAGTACTTC. This gives the protein CASSAFLIGGEMKQYF.